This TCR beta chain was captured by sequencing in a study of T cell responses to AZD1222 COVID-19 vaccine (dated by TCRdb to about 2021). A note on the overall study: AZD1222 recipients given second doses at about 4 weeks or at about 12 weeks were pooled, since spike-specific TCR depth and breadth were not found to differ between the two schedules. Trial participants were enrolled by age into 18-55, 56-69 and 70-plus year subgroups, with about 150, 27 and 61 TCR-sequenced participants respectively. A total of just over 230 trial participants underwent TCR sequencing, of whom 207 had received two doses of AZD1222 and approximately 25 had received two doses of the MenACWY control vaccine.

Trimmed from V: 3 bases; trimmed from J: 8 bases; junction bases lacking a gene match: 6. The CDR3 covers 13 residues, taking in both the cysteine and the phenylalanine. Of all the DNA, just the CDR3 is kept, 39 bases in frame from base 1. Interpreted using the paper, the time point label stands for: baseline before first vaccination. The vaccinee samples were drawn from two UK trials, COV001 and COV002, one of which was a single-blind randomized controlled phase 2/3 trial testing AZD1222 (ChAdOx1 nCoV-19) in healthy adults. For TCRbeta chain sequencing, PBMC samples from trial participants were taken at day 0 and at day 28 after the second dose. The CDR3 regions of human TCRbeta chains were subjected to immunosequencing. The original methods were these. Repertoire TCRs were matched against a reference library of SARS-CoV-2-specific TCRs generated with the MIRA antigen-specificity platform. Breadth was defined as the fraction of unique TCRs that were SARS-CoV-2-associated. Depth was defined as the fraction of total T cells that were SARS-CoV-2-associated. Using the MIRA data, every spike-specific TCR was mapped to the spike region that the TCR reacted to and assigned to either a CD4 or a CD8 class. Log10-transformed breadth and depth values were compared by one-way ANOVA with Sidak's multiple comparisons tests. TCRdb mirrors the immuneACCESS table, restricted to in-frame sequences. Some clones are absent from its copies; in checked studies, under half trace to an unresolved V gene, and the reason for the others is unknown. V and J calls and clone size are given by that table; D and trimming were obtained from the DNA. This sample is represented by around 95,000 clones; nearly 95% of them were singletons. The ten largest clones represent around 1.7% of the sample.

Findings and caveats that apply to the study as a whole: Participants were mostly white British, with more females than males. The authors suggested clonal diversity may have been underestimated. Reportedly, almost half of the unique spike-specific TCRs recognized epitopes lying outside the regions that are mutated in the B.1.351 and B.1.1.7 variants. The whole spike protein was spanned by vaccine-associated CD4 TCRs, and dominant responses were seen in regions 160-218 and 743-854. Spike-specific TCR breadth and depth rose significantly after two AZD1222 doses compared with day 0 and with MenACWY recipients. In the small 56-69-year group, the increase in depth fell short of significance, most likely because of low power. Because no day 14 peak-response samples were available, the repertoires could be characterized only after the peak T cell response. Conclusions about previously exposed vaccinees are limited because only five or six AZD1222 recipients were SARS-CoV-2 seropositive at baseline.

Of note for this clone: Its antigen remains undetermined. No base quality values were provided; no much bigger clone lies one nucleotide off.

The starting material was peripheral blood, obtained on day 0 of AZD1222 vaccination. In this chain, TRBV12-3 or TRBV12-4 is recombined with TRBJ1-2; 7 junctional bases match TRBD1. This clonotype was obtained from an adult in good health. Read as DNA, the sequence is TGTGCCAGCAGTTTGTCAGGGGGGGGAGGCTACACCTTC. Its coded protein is CASSLSGGGGYTF.